This T cell receptor beta chain was obtained from a study of identical twins. CDR3 size: 14 residues. Germline V gives CDR1 SEHNR, CDR2 FQNEAQ (reference sequence). Trimming shortened V by 2 bases and J by 1 base, and 9 bases separated the two germline ends. One entry per CDR3 protein, called by TCRdb with MiXCR from the 5' RACE reads. The sample holds roughly 700,000 distinct CDR3 sequences, 8.5% to 9.5% seen once. The sample holds a few counts of this clonotype. The sample was also reused in another study, on yellow fever vaccine responses in identical twins.

The chain links TRBV7-9 to TRBJ2-7; either TRBD1 or TRBD2 may fit D (5 bases each). The receptor was isolated from a woman between 18 and 29 years old in good health. The sequencing sample was made of PBMCs. The chain's CDR3 is CASSLRDQSYEQYF. As DNA, the CDR3 is TGTGCCAGCAGCTTAAGGGACCAATCCTACGAGCAGTACTTC.